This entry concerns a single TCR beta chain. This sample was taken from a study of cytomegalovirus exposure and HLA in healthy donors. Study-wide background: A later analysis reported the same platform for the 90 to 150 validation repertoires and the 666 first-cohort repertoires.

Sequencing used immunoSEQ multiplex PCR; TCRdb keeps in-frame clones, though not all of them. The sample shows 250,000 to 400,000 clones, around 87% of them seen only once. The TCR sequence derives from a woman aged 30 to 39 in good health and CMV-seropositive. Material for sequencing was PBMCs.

The CDR3 protein is CASSEYSLGQGLTSYNEQFF. The CDR3 nucleotides are TGTGCCAGCAGTGAGTATAGTTTGGGACAGGGGCTAACCTCCTACAATGAGCAGTTCTTC. The V call is TRBV6-1, the J call TRBJ2-1; TRBD1 aligns across 10 bases. Germline CDR1 is MNHNS and CDR2 is SASEGT. The CDR3 is 20 residues long. After removal of 3 bases from V and 0 bases from J, the junction contained 14 bases not matched to a gene.